These 32 T cell receptor beta chains were all obtained from the same sample, sequenced in a study of early T cells in non-severe SARS-CoV-2 infection. TCRdb itself ran the 5' RACE reads through MiXCR, one entry per CDR3 protein. Of approximately 66,000 distinct CDR3 sequences listed, around 14% are singletons. Sequencing used whole blood. The source of these receptors is an adult who was a healthcare worker with PCR-confirmed SARS-CoV-2 infection or an uninfected control (not recorded which).

At least ten counts were recorded for this clonotype. This chain connects TRBV24-1 to TRBJ2-2; D remains ambiguous. The CDR3 is 14 residues long. Germline values: CDR1 KGHDR, CDR2 SFDVKD. The germline V and J ends were trimmed by 0 bases and 5 bases, with 6 bases remaining between them. CDR3 in amino acids: CATSDLVDTGELFF. The DNA of the CDR3 is TGTGCCACCAGTGATTTGGTGGATACCGGGGAGCTGTTTTTT.

A few counts support this clonotype. The V and J genes are TRBV7-2 and TRBJ1-6; D is unclear. Trimming shortened V by 3 bases and J by 12 bases, and 12 bases separated the two germline ends. Germline assignment: CDR1 SGHTA and CDR2 FQGNSA. The CDR3 sequence is 13 residues long. CDR3 in amino acids: CASSLGVTQPLHF. The CDR3 nucleotides are TGTGCCAGCAGCTTGGGAGTCACCCAACCCCTCCACTTT.

The chain couples TRBV29-1 to TRBJ2-7; D might be TRBD1 (6 bases). Germline V gene data show CDR1 as SQVTM and CDR2 as ANQGSEA. The CDR3 is made up of 12 amino acids. The V and J ends lost 4 bases and 2 bases respectively, with 9 bases between them. CDR3 sequence: CSVVTGTYEQYF. The CDR3 DNA reads TGCAGCGTTGTAACAGGGACCTACGAGCAGTACTTC.

This chain connects TRBV29-1 to TRBJ1-2; unclear D gene. Germline V CDR1 and CDR2: SQVTM, ANQGSEA. Trimming took off 4 bases at V and 2 bases at J, with 8 bases between the two ends. The CDR3 covers 12 residues. DNA for the CDR3: TGCAGCGTTGTAACAGTAAACTATGGCTACACCTTC. Amino acids: CSVVTVNYGYTF.

This clonotype turned up a few times. The chain combines TRBV12-3 or TRBV12-4 with TRBJ1-1, with a possible D match to TRBD1 (5 bases). V dropped 2 bases and J dropped 5 bases, with 12 bases sitting between them. The CDR3 is 14 amino acids. The CDR3 loop reads CASSLRGAATEAFF. In DNA form, the CDR3 reads TGTGCCAGCAGTTTACGAGGGGCCGCTACTGAAGCTTTCTTT.

This clonotype was recorded many times. The chain recombines TRBV15 with TRBJ1-4; the D gene is possibly TRBD1 (5 bases). V was cut by 0 bases and J by 2 bases, with 7 bases left in between. The CDR3 contains 15 residues. The germline V gene has CDR1 LNHNV and CDR2 YYDKDF (reference sequence). As DNA, the CDR3 is TGTGCCACCAGCAGAGATCAGGGCACTAATGAAAAACTGTTTTTT. Protein product: CATSRDQGTNEKLFF.

In its sample, this clonotype was seen many times. The chain combines TRBV29-1 with TRBJ2-7; 7 nucleotides align to TRBD2. V trimming: 7 bases; J trimming: 7 bases; junction bases outside the gene matches: 7. Germline CDR1 is SQVTM and CDR2 is ANQGSEA. CDR3 size: 11 residues. This CDR3 reads CSAGRTGEQYF. The CDR3 coding sequence is TGCAGCGCCGGGAGGACGGGAGAGCAGTACTTC.

In this sample, this clonotype turned up many times. This rearrangement joins TRBV19 to TRBJ2-7, with 9 bases aligning to TRBD1. Germline CDR1 and CDR2: LNHDA and SQIVND (reference sequence). The V segment lost 6 bases and the J segment 4 bases; nucleotides outside the gene matches: 10. The CDR3 loop spans 15 amino acids. As DNA, the CDR3 is TGTGCCAGTAGCATTCTGTCGGGACAGGGTTACGAGCAGTACTTC. Translation: CASSILSGQGYEQYF.

This clonotype was picked up a small number of times. This chain uses TRBV3-1 with TRBJ2-5, with 7 bases aligning to TRBD2. This CDR3 is 16 amino acids long. CDR1 and CDR2 from the germline V gene are LGHDT and YNNKEL (reference sequence). Trimming took 0 bases from V and 1 from J; bases not matched to a gene: 5. The CDR3 coding sequence is TGTGCCAGCAGCCAAGATCTCGGGAGGACCCAAGAGACCCAGTACTTC. Its protein is CASSQDLGRTQETQYF.

The chain uses TRBV29-1 and TRBJ2-1; TRBD2 is a possible D gene (5 bases). The CDR3 totals 11 residues. From germline, CDR1 is SQVTM and CDR2 ANQGSEA. V was shortened by 6 bases and J by 11 bases, with 14 bases between the two germline ends. The CDR3 nucleotides read TGCAGCGTGGATAGAGGGCGAAAGCAGTTCTTC. Amino acids: CSVDRGRKQFF.

The rearrangement joins TRBV6-5 to TRBJ2-3; 8 bases map to TRBD2. Unmatched junction bases numbered 7, after V lost 7 bases and J lost 1 base. Germline assignment: CDR1 MNHEY and CDR2 SVGAGI. The CDR3 contains 15 residues. CDR3 sequence: CASKRGTLRTDTQYF. CDR3 DNA: TGTGCCAGCAAGCGGGGGACCCTTCGCACAGATACGCAGTATTTT.

This rearrangement joins TRBV5-1 to TRBJ2-7; TRBD1 agrees at 7 bases. The CDR3 loop spans 16 amino acids. The V gene end was trimmed by 4 bases and the J gene end by 7 bases; junction bases not matched to a gene: 17. Looked up from germline, CDR1 is SGHRS and CDR2 is YFSETQ. CDR3 residues: CASSRSYGRGGGEQYF. The CDR3 region has the DNA TGCGCCAGCAGCCGAAGCTACGGGCGAGGGGGCGGGGAGCAGTACTTC. Variable domain in full (rest from reference TRBV5-1 and TRBJ2-7): KAGVTQTPRYLIKTRGQQVTLSCSPISGHRSVSWYQQTPGQGLQFLFEYFSETQRNKGNFPGRFSGRQFSNSRSEMNVSTLELGDSALYLCASSRSYGRGGGEQYFGPGTRLTVT.

CDR3: CASSSRGAETQYF. CDR3 bases: TGTGCCAGCAGTTCCCGTGGGGCAGAGACCCAGTACTTC. The J gene is TRBJ2-5, the V gene TRBV12-3 or TRBV12-4, with D maybe TRBD1 (5 bases). CDR3 length equals 13 residues. V lost 4 bases to trimming and J lost 4 bases, with 10 bases between them.

This clonotype was seen a handful of times. The chain recombines TRBV20-1 with TRBJ2-7; 9 bases agree with TRBD1. V trimming: 6 bases; J trimming: 1 base; junction bases outside the gene matches: 7. Per germline, CDR1 DFQATT and CDR2 SNEGSKA (reference sequence). The CDR3 is 14 residues long. The CDR3 protein is CSATDRGRSYEQYF. CDR3 nucleotide sequence: TGCAGTGCAACGGACAGGGGAAGGTCCTACGAGCAGTACTTC.

There are a few counts of this clonotype. The chain has TRBV28 and TRBJ2-7; 7 bases are shared with TRBD1. Germline V gives CDR1 MDHEN, CDR2 SYDVKM. The CDR3 length is 11 residues. The trim removed 4 bases at V and 7 bases at J, leaving 1 base unmatched. The CDR3 region is CASSSTGEQYF. The CDR3 DNA follows: TGTGCCAGCAGTTCGACAGGGGAGCAGTACTTC.

The chain couples TRBV4-2 to TRBJ2-1; D is possibly TRBD1 (5 bases). The CDR3 spans 15 residues. Germline CDR1 LGHNA, CDR2 YNFKEQ. The V end was cut by 1 base, the J end by 8 bases, with 15 bases between. In DNA form, the CDR3 reads TGTGCCAGCAGCCAAGCCGGACAAAGATACGATGAGCAGTTCTTC. Protein: CASSQAGQRYDEQFF.

This rearrangement joins TRBV5-6 to TRBJ2-7; tentatively, D is TRBD1 (6 bases). The V end was cut by 4 bases, the J end by 0 bases, with 11 bases between. The germline CDR1 and CDR2 sequences are SGHDT and YYEEEE. The CDR3 is 14 amino acids. The CDR3 sequence: CASSRRGYSYEQYF. In nucleotides, the CDR3 is TGTGCCAGCAGCCGCAGGGGATACTCCTACGAGCAGTACTTC. Supplemented by reference TRBV5-6 and TRBJ2-7, the full variable domain reads DAGVTQSPTHLIKTRGQQVTLRCSPKSGHDTVSWYQQALGQGPQFIFQYYEEEERQRGNFPDRFSGHQFPNYSSELNVNALLLGDSALYLCASSRRGYSYEQYFGPGTRLTVT.

This clonotype was seen a handful of times. The rearrangement uses TRBV4-1 and TRBJ1-3; unclear D gene. Germline V lookup: CDR1 MGHRA, CDR2 YSYEKL. Deletions cut 0 bases from V and 0 bases from J, with 9 bases between. The CDR3 totals 16 residues. The CDR3 DNA sequence: TGCGCCAGCAGCCAAGAGGAGAAATACTCTGGAAACACCATATATTTT. Protein: CASSQEEKYSGNTIYF.

The chain recombines TRBV12-3 or TRBV12-4 with TRBJ2-1; D unresolved. Trimming took off 3 bases at V and 5 bases at J, with 14 bases between the two ends. The CDR3 totals 15 residues. CDR3 residues: CASSFHPPAHNEQFF. The CDR3 nucleotides are TGTGCCAGCAGTTTCCACCCCCCAGCGCACAATGAGCAGTTCTTC.

This clonotype was observed a few times. This rearrangement joins TRBV19 to TRBJ2-1; D is perhaps TRBD2 (5 bases). The germline V gene has CDR1 LNHDA and CDR2 SQIVND (reference sequence). This CDR3 spans 13 amino acids. CDR3 sequence: CASDSGVKMGQFF. The DNA of the CDR3 is TGTGCTTCCGACTCCGGGGTAAAGATGGGGCAGTTCTTC.

This chain connects TRBV20-1 to TRBJ2-3; TRBD2 aligns across 7 bases. Germline V CDR1 and CDR2: DFQATT, SNEGSKA (reference sequence). With V trimmed by 6 bases and J by 5 bases, 2 bases remained unmatched. This CDR3 has 11 residues. The CDR3 sequence: CSARTRDTQYF. The DNA of the CDR3 is TGCAGTGCCAGGACTAGAGATACGCAGTATTTT.

The chain links TRBV6-2 or TRBV6-3 to TRBJ2-1, with D uncertain. Germline-derived CDR1 and CDR2 are MNHEY and SVGEGT. V was clipped by 6 bases and J by 7 bases, with 13 bases between them. This CDR3 has 13 residues. The CDR3, as DNA: TGTGCCAGCAGGAGACCCCAACAGAATGAGCAGTTCTTC. Encoded protein: CASRRPQQNEQFF.

V gene TRBV5-1 combines with J gene TRBJ2-7; D remains unclear. CDR1 and CDR2 (germline): SGHRS, YFSETQ. The CDR3 sequence is 15 residues long. The V end was cut by 5 bases, the J end by 0 bases, with 15 bases between. Here the CDR3 DNA reads TGCGCCAGCAGGACGACTTACCTCTACTCCTACGAGCAGTACTTC. Translated: CASRTTYLYSYEQYF.

This clonotype came up many times. The chain joins TRBV2 to TRBJ2-1; 7 bases map to TRBD1. J gave up 5 bases and V 6 bases, and 13 bases lay outside the gene matches. CDR1 is SNHLY and CDR2 is FYNNEI in the germline V gene. CDR3 length: 16 residues. The CDR3 DNA is TGTGCCAGCAGAGCGCGCCCCGGACAGGAGAACAATGAGCAGTTCTTC. Amino acid sequence: CASRARPGQENNEQFF.

The sample holds many counts of this clonotype. The chain combines TRBV6-6 with TRBJ2-7; 14 bases line up with TRBD2. The V gene end was trimmed by 6 bases and the J gene end by 5 bases; junction bases not matched to a gene: 21. Germline loops: CDR1 MNHNY, CDR2 SVGAGI (reference sequence). This CDR3 has 20 amino acids. The CDR3 spells CASSPPGYSTGTSGGDEQYF. CDR3 sequence (DNA): TGTGCCAGCAGCCCCCCTGGATATAGTACCGGGACTAGCGGGGGTGACGAGCAGTACTTC.

This clonotype was picked up a small number of times. The chain carries TRBV29-1 and TRBJ2-1; no definite D call. V dropped 8 bases and J dropped 1 base, with 6 bases sitting between them. CDR1 is SQVTM and CDR2 is ANQGSEA in the germline V gene. This CDR3 spans 11 amino acids. The CDR3 protein is CSHWSYNEQFF. Here the CDR3 DNA reads TGCAGCCATTGGTCCTACAATGAGCAGTTCTTC.

A few counts support this clonotype. The rearrangement joins TRBV21-1 to TRBJ2-5; the DNA was not compared with TRBD1, the D call given in the table. TRBV21-1 is designated a pseudogene. The CDR3 loop spans 14 amino acids. Here the CDR3 reads CASSKWGQQETQYF. In DNA, the CDR3 is TGTGCCAGCAGCAAATGGGGACAGCAAGAGACCCAGTACTTC.

This clonotype was found many times. This chain connects TRBV29-1 to TRBJ1-1, with a weak D call TRBD1 (5 bases). Germline V gene sequence: CDR1 SQVTM, CDR2 ANQGSEA. This CDR3 contains 13 residues. V was trimmed by 6 bases and J by 1 base, leaving 12 bases between them. The CDR3 nucleotides read TGCAGCGTCGGGGGGGGACGGAACACTGAAGCTTTCTTT. Its translation is CSVGGGRNTEAFF.

The chain uses TRBV5-1 and TRBJ2-3, with 10 bases matching TRBD2. The germline gives CDR1 SGHRS, CDR2 YFSETQ. The length of the CDR3 is 16 residues. With 3 bases clipped from V and 5 bases from J, the junction kept 9 bases outside the gene matches. CDR3 loop: CASSSDLAGVKDTQYF. Written as DNA, the CDR3 is TGCGCCAGCAGCTCAGACCTAGCGGGGGTGAAAGATACGCAGTATTTT.

This chain joins TRBV5-4 and TRBJ2-5; 10 bases are shared with TRBD2. This CDR3 region has 17 residues. Trimming at V came to 9 bases and at J to 2 bases, leaving 16 bases not matched to a gene. Germline V CDR1 and CDR2: SGHNT, YYREEE (reference sequence). This CDR3 reads CATKPGLASHLQETQYF. The CDR3 coding sequence is TGTGCCACCAAGCCGGGACTAGCGAGCCACCTGCAAGAGACCCAGTACTTC.

This clonotype occurred many times. This chain connects TRBV7-8 to TRBJ1-4; TRBD1 is a possible D gene (5 bases). Trimming took 8 bases from V and 5 from J, leaving 12 bases between them. The CDR3 sequence is 13 residues long. CDR1 and CDR2 from the germline V gene are SGHVS and FQNEAQ. As DNA, the CDR3 is TGTGCCAGCGGGGAGGGACGCAATGAAAAACTGTTTTTT. This sequence encodes CASGEGRNEKLFF. Full variable domain (outside the CDR3, taken from reference TRBV7-8 and TRBJ1-4): GAGVSQSPRYKVAKRGQDVALRCDPISGHVSLFWYQQALGQGPEFLTYFQNEAQLDKSGLPSDRFFAERPEGSVSTLKIQRTQQEDSAVYLCASGEGRNEKLFFGSGTQLSVL.

The rearrangement links TRBV11-2 to TRBJ2-1; D unresolved. CDR3 size: 15 residues. CDR1 and CDR2 (germline): SGHAT, FQNNGV. Trimming took off 5 bases at V and 0 bases at J, with 11 bases between the two ends. CDR3 residues: CASSPGVSSYNEQFF. CDR3 DNA sequence: TGTGCCAGCAGCCCTGGAGTCAGCTCCTACAATGAGCAGTTCTTC.